Below, 3 T cell receptor beta chains from the same sample are listed, as sequenced in a study of T cell responses to AZD1222 COVID-19 vaccine. Measured with immunoSEQ multiplex PCR; TCRdb has only the in-frame clones, and not every one. Found here are more than 95,000 clones, roughly 86% of them singletons; the top ten hold around 3.3%. Sequenced material: peripheral blood, taken 28 days after the second dose of the MenACWY control vaccine. Source of these receptors: an adult who received the MenACWY meningococcal vaccine as a control.

This chain uses TRBV12-3 or TRBV12-4 with TRBJ2-7; weak D call: TRBD1 (6 bases). This CDR3 spans 13 amino acids. V was shortened by 3 bases and J by 1 base, with 7 bases between the two germline ends. The CDR3 here is CASSLTGSYEQYF. The CDR3 nucleotides read TGTGCCAGCAGTTTGACAGGTTCCTACGAGCAGTACTTC.

The rearrangement joins TRBV5-4 to TRBJ1-4, with D possibly TRBD1 on 5 matching bases. The CDR3 totals 15 residues. Trimming took off 0 bases at V and 5 bases at J, with 11 bases between the two ends. Looked up from germline, CDR1 is SGHNT and CDR2 is YYREEE (reference sequence). Here the CDR3 reads CASSLDGRVNEKLFF. In nucleotides, the CDR3 is TGTGCCAGCAGCTTGGATGGCAGGGTCAATGAAAAACTGTTTTTT.

The CDR3 here is CSVEDFRVSPTDTQYF. The DNA of the CDR3 is TGCAGCGTTGAAGATTTTAGAGTATCCCCCACAGATACGCAGTATTTT. The chain couples TRBV29-1 to TRBJ2-3; unclear D gene. Germline-derived CDR1 and CDR2 are SQVTM and ANQGSEA. V lost 0 bases to trimming and J lost 2 bases, with 15 bases between them. This CDR3 comprises 16 residues.